The entry below gives a single TCR beta chain sequence along with its context. Its antigen remains unidentified. The study ran its PCR with 60 Vbeta and 13 Jbeta primers. Generated by immunoSEQ multiplex PCR, the TCRdb table keeps only in-frame clones and is missing some. The sample lists roughly 150,000 clones, roughly 70% occurring once. These data belong to a study of cytomegalovirus exposure and HLA in healthy donors. Whole-study context: Researchers previously reported finding 117 million unique TCR beta sequences from about 179 million T cells. Study-level points and caveats: The HLA-A and HLA-B alleles of most subjects were reportedly predicted accurately from TCR beta sequences. A later analysis reportedly found fewer N-insertions in an Asian-associated ancestry cluster than the approximately 670-donor mean. A prior analysis recorded that most TCR beta V segments were productive about 87% or about 30% of the time.

The germline gives CDR1 SGHAT, CDR2 FQDESV (reference sequence). V shed 2 bases, J shed 4 bases, and the junction held 5 bases outside the gene matches. CDR3 size: 15 residues. Material for sequencing was PBMCs. The receptor was isolated from a woman aged 45-65 years in good health and CMV-seropositive. The rearrangement links TRBV11-1 to TRBJ1-2, with 9 bases fitting TRBD1. CDR3 DNA sequence: TGTGCCAGCAGCTTAAGTGGACAGGGGTTCTATGGCTACACCTTC. Amino acid sequence: CASSLSGQGFYGYTF.